A single sample gave rise to the 23 T cell receptor beta chains below, sequenced in a study of CD8 T cells in ankylosing spondylitis. TCRdb re-called the 5' RACE reads through MiXCR, storing one row per CDR3 protein. Of under 400,000 distinct CDR3 sequences listed, 11% are singletons. The sequencing sample was made of blood, either unsorted or a sorted T cell fraction (not recorded which). Receptors originate from a female donor with ankylosing spondylitis or in good health (not recorded which).

This clonotype showed up many times. This chain joins TRBV7-8 and TRBJ1-1; D gene uncertain. V lost 1 base, J lost 6 bases, and 9 bases lay in between. Germline V gives CDR1 SGHVS, CDR2 FQNEAQ. The CDR3 is 13 residues long. The CDR3 reads CASSLGFGAEAFF. Written as DNA, the CDR3 is TGTGCCAGCAGCTTAGGTTTTGGGGCTGAAGCTTTCTTT. Full variable domain (rest looked up from reference TRBV7-8 and TRBJ1-1): GAGVSQSPRYKVAKRGQDVALRCDPISGHVSLFWYQQALGQGPEFLTYFQNEAQLDKSGLPSDRFFAERPEGSVSTLKIQRTQQEDSAVYLCASSLGFGAEAFFGQGTRLTVV.

The rearrangement links TRBV27 to TRBJ2-2; 14 positions match TRBD2. Per the germline V gene, CDR1 is MNHEY and CDR2 is SMNVEV (reference sequence). With 1 base clipped from V and 4 bases from J, the junction kept 11 bases outside the gene matches. The CDR3 runs to 20 residues. The CDR3 DNA is TGTGCCAGCAGTTTATTCTCCGGGACTAGCGGGAGCCGTGTCACCGGGGAGCTGTTTTTT. This encodes CASSLFSGTSGSRVTGELFF.

Of note for this clonotype: A much more abundant neighbour one base away suggests this may be a read error. The chain joins TRBV7-8 to TRBJ2-2; the D gene is possibly TRBD2 (5 bases). Germline V lookup: CDR1 SGHVS, CDR2 FQNEAQ. This CDR3 has 15 residues. The CDR3 sequence: CASSLDLSNTGEPFF. As DNA, the CDR3 is TGTGCCAGCAGCTTAGATCTGTCGAACACCGGGGAGCCGTTTTTT.

The J gene is TRBJ2-7, the V gene TRBV5-1; TRBD2 matches at 11 bases. This CDR3 comprises 15 residues. The V segment lost 3 bases and the J segment 6 bases; nucleotides outside the gene matches: 8. Germline V gives CDR1 SGHRS, CDR2 YFSETQ. CDR3: CASSSRLAGKSEQYF. The CDR3, as DNA: TGCGCCAGCAGCTCCAGACTAGCGGGGAAATCCGAGCAGTACTTC.

In this sample, this clonotype turned up a few times. The V and J genes are TRBV29-1 and TRBJ2-5, with no clear D. CDR3 length: 11 amino acids. Germline CDR1 SQVTM, CDR2 ANQGSEA. Trimming cost V 6 bases and J 5 bases, with 10 bases left between them. The CDR3 DNA is TGCAGCGTGCCCCGGGCGGAGACCCAGTACTTC. This translates into CSVPRAETQYF.

This clonotype was picked up a small number of times. V and J are TRBV20-1 and TRBJ2-1, with 13 bases aligning to TRBD2. Per the germline V gene, CDR1 is DFQATT and CDR2 is SNEGSKA (reference sequence). With V trimmed by 7 bases and J by 0 bases, 6 bases remained unmatched. The CDR3 extends over 16 amino acids. In nucleotides, the CDR3 is TGCAGTGTTTCCCGACTAGCGGGGGGCTCCTACAATGAGCAGTTCTTC. It codes for CSVSRLAGGSYNEQFF.

On this clonotype: A much larger clone differs by one base, so this may be a read error. The V gene is TRBV27, the J gene TRBJ2-7, with 13 bases aligning to TRBD2. The CDR3 has 15 amino acids. Germline V CDR1 and CDR2: MNHEY, SMNVEV (reference sequence). CDR3: CASSPGTSGTYEQHF. CDR3 DNA sequence: TGTGCCAGCAGTCCTGGGACTAGCGGGACCTACGAGCAGCACTTC.

The V gene is TRBV9, the J gene TRBJ2-1; 9 bases line up with TRBD1. Germline loops: CDR1 SGDLS, CDR2 YYNGEE. V gave up 3 bases and J gave up 5 bases; unmatched junction bases: 6. The CDR3 length is 15 residues. The CDR3 nucleotides read TGTGCCAGCAGCGGGGGACAGGGTTGGGACAATGAGCAGTTCTTC. This sequence encodes CASSGGQGWDNEQFF.

This clonotype was observed many times. The chain has TRBV29-1 and TRBJ2-7; a weak D match, TRBD1 (6 bases). V lost 6 bases and J 4 bases, leaving 13 bases between the germline ends. The germline V gene has CDR1 SQVTM and CDR2 ANQGSEA. The CDR3 extends over 12 amino acids. The DNA for the CDR3 is TGCAGCGTCGCACGAGGACAGTACGAGCAGTACTTC. It encodes CSVARGQYEQYF.

This clonotype was seen at least ten times. This chain uses TRBV28 with TRBJ2-2; TRBD2 matches 9 bases. V lost 6 bases to trimming and J lost 2 bases; unmatched junction nucleotides: 4. The CDR3 extends over 15 amino acids. The V gene's germline CDR1 is MDHEN and CDR2 SYDVKM. CDR3 sequence: CASSLGLANTGELFF. In DNA form, the CDR3 reads TGTGCCAGCAGCCTGGGACTAGCTAACACCGGGGAGCTGTTTTTT.

This clonotype was found many times. V gene TRBV7-9 combines with J gene TRBJ1-1, with TRBD1 as a possible D gene (6 bases). Germline-derived CDR1 and CDR2 are SEHNR and FQNEAQ (reference sequence). Trimming cost V 1 base and J 5 bases, with 17 bases left between them. The CDR3 runs to 16 residues. The DNA for the CDR3 is TGTGCCAGCAGCTTAGTAGGGTCAGGCAGGGGAACTGAAGCTTTCTTT. It yields the protein CASSLVGSGRGTEAFF.

This clonotype was seen many times. The V call is TRBV5-1, the J call TRBJ2-1; D gene ambiguous. Trimming removed 7 bases at V and 5 bases at J, with 10 bases between. Germline CDR1 SGHRS, CDR2 YFSETQ. This CDR3 is 12 amino acids long. DNA of the CDR3: TGCGCCAGCTCTAAAACAAACAATGAGCAGTTCTTC. This gives the protein CASSKTNNEQFF.

In its sample, this clonotype was seen a few times. The CDR3 DNA follows: TGTGCCAGCAGTCCGCGGACTAGCGGGATTGGCGAGCAGTACTTC. Protein: CASSPRTSGIGEQYF. The genes are TRBV28 and TRBJ2-7; 12 bases align to TRBD2. The junction had 8 bases not matched to a gene; V was cut back by 5 bases and J by 6 bases. Germline V gene data show CDR1 as MDHEN and CDR2 as SYDVKM. CDR3 length equals 15 residues.

There are many counts of this clonotype. The chain combines TRBV20-1 with TRBJ2-1, with D perhaps assigned TRBD1 or TRBD2 (5 bases each). V was clipped by 5 bases and J by 3 bases, with 11 bases between them. CDR1 and CDR2 (germline): DFQATT, SNEGSKA (reference sequence). There are 13 residues in the CDR3. CDR3 in DNA: TGCAGTGCTTGGGGGTGGGACTACAATGAGCAGTTCTTC. Amino acids: CSAWGWDYNEQFF.

CDR3 nucleotides: TGTGCCAGCAGCCAACGGCAGGGCGAGCAGTACTTC. Translation gives CASSQRQGEQYF. The chain has TRBV3-1 and TRBJ2-7, with D possibly TRBD1 on 5 matching bases. This CDR3 has 12 residues. V lost 2 bases to trimming and J lost 6 bases, with 8 bases between them. In germline, CDR1 is LGHDT, CDR2 YNNKEL (reference sequence).

Ten or more counts support this clonotype. This chain uses TRBV20-1 with TRBJ2-3; D remains unclear. Germline loops: CDR1 DFQATT, CDR2 SNEGSKA (reference sequence). The CDR3 is made up of 13 amino acids. V was clipped by 3 bases and J by 2 bases, with 9 bases between them. The CDR3 DNA follows: TGCAGTGCTAGTCTCCTAGTCACAGATACGCAGTATTTT. Translated, it gives CSASLLVTDTQYF.

V and J are TRBV12-3 or TRBV12-4 and TRBJ2-4, with D maybe TRBD2 (6 bases). V lost 6 bases to trimming and J lost 6 bases, with 15 bases between them. The CDR3 is 14 amino acids. CDR3 nucleotide sequence: TGTGCCAGCAGCCCCCCGGGGGTTGGAAACATTCAGTACTTC. It specifies CASSPPGVGNIQYF.

In its sample, this clonotype was seen many times. The chain recombines TRBV20-1 with TRBJ2-1, with 12 bases matching TRBD2. This CDR3 is built from 15 residues. The germline gives CDR1 DFQATT, CDR2 SNEGSKA (reference sequence). The V segment lost 1 base and the J segment 8 bases; nucleotides outside the gene matches: 6. The CDR3 region is CSARASGGGWDEQFF. The CDR3 DNA is TGCAGTGCTAGAGCTAGCGGGGGGGGTTGGGATGAGCAGTTCTTC.

The chain couples TRBV7-2 to TRBJ2-3; D may be TRBD2 (6 bases). V was trimmed by 5 bases and J by 0 bases, leaving 15 bases between them. The CDR3 sequence is 16 residues long. The germline V gene encodes CDR1 SGHTA and CDR2 FQGNSA. Here the CDR3 DNA reads TGTGCCAGCAGCCTGGCCGGGACTCAAAGCACAGATACGCAGTATTTT. Translated, it gives CASSLAGTQSTDTQYF.

This clonotype was recorded many times. The chain joins TRBV7-2 to TRBJ1-1; unclear D gene. Germline CDR1 reads SGHTA; CDR2 reads FQGNSA. The germline V and J ends were trimmed by 5 bases and 4 bases, with 14 bases remaining between them. CDR3 length: 14 residues. CDR3 sequence reads: CASSAILASTEAFF. In DNA form, the CDR3 reads TGTGCCAGCAGCGCCATTTTAGCGAGCACTGAAGCTTTCTTT.

There are a few counts of this clonotype. The chain joins TRBV12-3 or TRBV12-4 to TRBJ2-2, with 7 bases fitting TRBD1. This CDR3 spans 14 amino acids. J gave up 5 bases and V 6 bases, and 6 bases lay outside the gene matches. The CDR3 loop is CASSVPQGTGELFF. DNA of the CDR3: TGTGCCAGCAGCGTACCACAGGGGACCGGGGAGCTGTTTTTT.

CDR3 amino acids: CSARVAGDWNEQFF. For the CDR3, the DNA is TGCAGTGCTAGAGTAGCGGGAGATTGGAATGAGCAGTTCTTC. This chain links TRBV20-1 with TRBJ2-1; 9 bases match TRBD2. This CDR3 contains 14 residues. CDR1 and CDR2 (germline): DFQATT, SNEGSKA (reference sequence). Trimming at V came to 1 base and at J to 7 bases, leaving 5 bases not matched to a gene.

This chain joins TRBV6-2 or TRBV6-3 and TRBJ2-4; possible D gene TRBD1, 6 bases. Germline lookup yields CDR1 MNHEY and CDR2 SVGEGT. The V gene lost 6 bases and the J gene lost 0 bases, with 9 bases spanning the gap. CDR3 length equals 14 residues. CDR3: CASSYRVAKNIQYF. As DNA, the CDR3 is TGTGCCAGCAGCTACAGGGTAGCCAAAAACATTCAGTACTTC.